This is a list of T cell receptor beta chains from one sample in a study of patients and donors after allogeneic stem cell transplantation. TCRdb processed the RT-PCR reads anew with MiXCR; each CDR3 protein has one entry. This sample has about 100,000 distinct CDR3 sequences; over 30% occur once, and the top ten carry roughly 30%. Sequenced input: blood, either unsorted or a sorted T cell fraction (not recorded which). Receptor source: a human donor who was either an allogeneic HSCT recipient or a stem cell or donor lymphocyte infusion donor (not recorded which). It is not recorded whose cells these are; they may come from a transplant donor. The CDR3 runs from the conserved cysteine through the conserved F or W. The D gene is left open where the match is weak. Rows may omit the clone size; those that give it use once, few, many or a size class.

CDR3aa: CASSQGIGSGFNEKLFF
CDR3nt: TGCGCCAGCAGCCAAGGTATCGGCTCCGGGTTTAATGAAAAACTGTTTTTT
d_gene: .
j_gene: TRBJ1-4
v_gene: TRBV4-3
abundance: .
len: 17

CDR3aa: CATSRVGDTQYF
CDR3nt: TGTGCCACCAGCAGAGTTGGGGATACGCAGTATTTT
d_gene: .
j_gene: TRBJ2-3
v_gene: TRBV15
abundance: few
len: 12

CDR3aa: CASSSAGQETQYF
CDR3nt: TGTGCCAGCAGCTCAGCGGGGCAAGAGACCCAGTACTTC
d_gene: TRBD2
j_gene: TRBJ2-5
v_gene: TRBV7-8
abundance: .
len: 13

CDR3aa: CASSFSDGRYEQYF
CDR3nt: TGTGCCAGCAGTTTTTCTGACGGTCGGTACGAGCAGTACTTC
d_gene: .
j_gene: TRBJ2-7
v_gene: TRBV12-3/TRBV12-4
abundance: few
len: 14

CDR3aa: CSVEDRRGGRSLDEQFF
CDR3nt: TGCAGCGTTGAAGATCGTCGGGGCGGGAGGTCTCTCGATGAGCAGTTCTTC
d_gene: TRBD2
j_gene: TRBJ2-1
v_gene: TRBV29-1
abundance: .
len: 17

CDR3aa: CASSYEGAGELFF
CDR3nt: TGTGCCAGCAGTTACGAAGGGGCCGGGGAGCTGTTTTTT
d_gene: .
j_gene: TRBJ2-2
v_gene: TRBV6-5
abundance: .
len: 13

CDR3aa: CASSLSLAGTDTQYF
CDR3nt: TGTGCCAGCAGCTTAAGTTTAGCGGGGACAGATACGCAGTATTTT
d_gene: TRBD2
j_gene: TRBJ2-3
v_gene: TRBV7-9
abundance: .
len: 15

CDR3aa: CSAPGREGIRDTQYF
CDR3nt: TGCAGTGCGCCCGGGCGTGAAGGGATACGAGATACGCAGTATTTT
d_gene: .
j_gene: TRBJ2-3
v_gene: TRBV20-1
abundance: .
len: 15

CDR3aa: CASRNRSSTEAFF
CDR3nt: TGTGCCAGCAGGAACAGATCTTCCACTGAAGCTTTCTTT
d_gene: .
j_gene: TRBJ1-1
v_gene: TRBV6-4
abundance: few
len: 13

CDR3aa: CASSQHLIRGIGEGYTF
CDR3nt: TGCGCCAGCAGCCAACACCTGATCAGGGGGATCGGAGAAGGCTACACCTTC
d_gene: TRBD1
j_gene: TRBJ1-2
v_gene: TRBV4-3
abundance: once
len: 17

CDR3aa: CASSSTGTGFHQPQHF
CDR3nt: TGTGCCAGCAGTTCAACCGGGACAGGGTTTCATCAGCCCCAGCATTTT
d_gene: TRBD1
j_gene: TRBJ1-5
v_gene: TRBV28
abundance: few
len: 16

CDR3aa: CASSRSSGEKLFF
CDR3nt: TGTGCCAGCAGCCGTTCAAGCGGGGAAAAACTGTTTTTT
d_gene: .
j_gene: TRBJ1-4
v_gene: TRBV7-2
abundance: few
len: 13

CDR3aa: CASSLSGTGDQPQHF
CDR3nt: TGTGCCAGCAGCCTCTCCGGGACAGGGGACCAGCCCCAGCATTTT
d_gene: TRBD1
j_gene: TRBJ1-5
v_gene: TRBV7-2
abundance: few
len: 15

CDR3aa: CASMKTGPGKTQYF
CDR3nt: TGTGCCAGCATGAAGACGGGGCCAGGAAAGACCCAGTACTTC
d_gene: .
j_gene: TRBJ2-5
v_gene: TRBV28
abundance: once
len: 14

CDR3aa: CASSQGGIFSPLHF
CDR3nt: TGTGCCAGCAGCCAAGGAGGGATTTTTTCACCCCTCCACTTT
d_gene: .
j_gene: TRBJ1-6
v_gene: TRBV4-2
abundance: .
len: 14

CDR3aa: CSASPASGTYNEQFF
CDR3nt: TGCAGTGCTAGTCCCGCTAGCGGAACCTACAATGAGCAGTTCTTC
d_gene: TRBD2
j_gene: TRBJ2-1
v_gene: TRBV20-1
abundance: few
len: 15

CDR3aa: CASSQLQGYTEAFF
CDR3nt: TGCGCCAGCAGCCAACTACAGGGGTACACTGAAGCTTTCTTT
d_gene: TRBD1
j_gene: TRBJ1-1
v_gene: TRBV4-3
abundance: .
len: 14

CDR3aa: CASSLYTFYEQYF
CDR3nt: TGCGCCAGCAGCCTTTACACCTTCTACGAGCAGTACTTC
d_gene: .
j_gene: TRBJ2-7
v_gene: TRBV5-1
abundance: .
len: 13

CDR3aa: CASSYYLTGRYTGELFF
CDR3nt: TGTGCCAGCAGTTACTACCTGACAGGGAGGTACACCGGGGAGCTGTTTTTT
d_gene: .
j_gene: TRBJ2-2
v_gene: TRBV7-2
abundance: .
len: 17

CDR3aa: CASSLERGDGYTF
CDR3nt: TGTGCCAGCAGCTTAGAACGGGGGGATGGCTACACCTTC
d_gene: .
j_gene: TRBJ1-2
v_gene: TRBV7-6
abundance: .
len: 13

CDR3aa: CATSRDHKPGGYNEQFF
CDR3nt: TGTGCCACCAGCAGAGATCATAAGCCGGGGGGGTACAATGAGCAGTTCTTC
d_gene: TRBD2
j_gene: TRBJ2-1
v_gene: TRBV15
abundance: .
len: 17

CDR3aa: CASSLGGRETNEQFF
CDR3nt: TGCGCCAGCAGCTTAGGCGGGAGGGAAACGAATGAGCAGTTCTTC
d_gene: TRBD2
j_gene: TRBJ2-1
v_gene: TRBV5-1
abundance: .
len: 15

CDR3aa: CSAWGRRSTEAFF
CDR3nt: TGCAGTGCCTGGGGACGGCGCTCCACTGAAGCTTTCTTT
d_gene: .
j_gene: TRBJ1-1
v_gene: TRBV20-1
abundance: many
len: 13

CDR3aa: CASSPGTAREETQYF
CDR3nt: TGTGCCAGCAGCCCCGGGACAGCCAGGGAAGAGACCCAGTACTTC
d_gene: TRBD1
j_gene: TRBJ2-5
v_gene: TRBV7-9
abundance: .
len: 15

CDR3aa: CASSLVERNPTDTQYF
CDR3nt: TGTGCCAGCAGCTTAGTGGAAAGGAACCCCACAGATACGCAGTATTTT
d_gene: .
j_gene: TRBJ2-3
v_gene: TRBV7-6
abundance: once
len: 16

CDR3aa: CSARVGFFSYEQYF
CDR3nt: TGCAGTGCTAGAGTAGGGTTCTTCTCCTACGAGCAGTACTTC
d_gene: .
j_gene: TRBJ2-7
v_gene: TRBV20-1
abundance: few
len: 14

CDR3aa: CASSYSRRDIQYF
CDR3nt: TGTGCCAGCAGTTACTCAAGGAGGGACATTCAGTACTTC
d_gene: .
j_gene: TRBJ2-4
v_gene: TRBV6-5
abundance: once
len: 13